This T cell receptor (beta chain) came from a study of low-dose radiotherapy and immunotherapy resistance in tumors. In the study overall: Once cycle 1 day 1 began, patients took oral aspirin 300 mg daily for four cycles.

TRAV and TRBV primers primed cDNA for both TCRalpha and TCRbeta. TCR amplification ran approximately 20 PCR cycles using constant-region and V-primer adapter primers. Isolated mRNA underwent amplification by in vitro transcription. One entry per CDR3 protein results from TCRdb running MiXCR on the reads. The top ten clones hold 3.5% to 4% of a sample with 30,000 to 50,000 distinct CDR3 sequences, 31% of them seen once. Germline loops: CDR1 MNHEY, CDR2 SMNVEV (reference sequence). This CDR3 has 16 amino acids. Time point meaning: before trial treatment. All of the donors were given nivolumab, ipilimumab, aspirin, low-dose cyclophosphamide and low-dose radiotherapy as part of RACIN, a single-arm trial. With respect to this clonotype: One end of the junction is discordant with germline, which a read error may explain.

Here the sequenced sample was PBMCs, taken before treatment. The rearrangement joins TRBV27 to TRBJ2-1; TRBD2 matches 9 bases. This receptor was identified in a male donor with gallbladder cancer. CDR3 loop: CATSLQGLAGYNEQFF. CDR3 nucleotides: TGTGCCACCAGTCTCCAGGGGCTAGCGGGGTACAATGAGCAGTTCTTC.